These T cell receptor beta chains were read from a single sample in a study of cytotoxic CD8 clonotypes in ibrutinib-treated CLL. TCRdb's table, derived via immunoSEQ multiplex PCR, lists solely in-frame clones and lacks some. This table holds roughly 190,000 clones, over 60% found once. The source was PBMCs, collected after 24 months of ibrutinib treatment. These receptors originate from a human donor with chronic lymphocytic leukemia. Each CDR3 is given with its conserved first and last residue. D genes are given only for firm matches. Some rows mark clone size as missing; the rest say once, few, many or name a class of expanded clone.

j_call d_call v_call clone_size cdr3_aa cdr3_nt
TRBJ2-3 TRBD2 TRBV7-3 - CASSLKAGGPTDTQYF TGTGCCAGCAGCTTAAAAGCGGGAGGGCCCACAGATACGCAGTATTTT
TRBJ1-1 - TRBV19 - CASSDSMNTEAFF TGTGCCAGCTCCGACAGCATGAACACTGAAGCTTTCTTT
TRBJ2-1 - TRBV18 - CASSHTYGEQFF TGTGCCAGCTCACACACGTACGGTGAGCAGTTCTTC
TRBJ1-1 - TRBV7-8 few CASSPGRQLNTEAFF TGTGCCAGCAGCCCAGGTCGGCAGCTGAACACTGAAGCTTTCTTT
TRBJ2-3 - TRBV25-1 once CASKDEFTDTQYF TGTGCCAGCAAGGACGAGTTTACAGATACGCAGTATTTT
TRBJ1-3 - TRBV28 - CASGGHSGNTIYF TGTGCCAGCGGCGGCCACTCTGGAAACACCATATATTTT
TRBJ1-1 - TRBV30 few CAWNWEENTEAFF TGTGCCTGGAATTGGGAGGAGAACACTGAAGCTTTCTTT
TRBJ2-7 - TRBV6-6 - CASSPGTWSYEQYF TGTGCCAGCAGCCCCGGGACGTGGTCCTACGAGCAGTACTTC
TRBJ2-1 TRBD2 TRBV7-6 once CASSPGTSGILNEQFF TGTGCCAGCAGCCCCGGGACTAGCGGGATTCTGAATGAGCAGTTCTTC
TRBJ2-1 - TRBV19 few CASSPWTGYNEQFF TGTGCCAGTAGTCCGTGGACTGGCTACAATGAGCAGTTCTTC
TRBJ2-2 - TRBV18 few CASSPLTGTNTGELFF TGTGCCAGCTCACCACTTACAGGGACGAACACCGGGGAGCTGTTTTTT
TRBJ2-6 - TRBV9 once CASSFFLSGANVLTF TGTGCCAGCAGCTTTTTTCTCTCTGGGGCCAACGTCCTGACTTTC
TRBJ2-7 - TRBV29-1 - CSVMGFYEQYF TGCAGCGTGATGGGATTCTACGAGCAGTACTTC
TRBJ2-7 TRBD1 TRBV5-1 - CASTRTGTGGNYEQYF TGCGCCAGCACCCGAACCGGGACAGGGGGCAACTACGAGCAGTACTTC
TRBJ2-7 - TRBV1 once CTSSQEGTGTYEQYF TGCACCAGCAGCCAAGAGGGCACAGGGACCTACGAGCAGTACTTC
TRBJ2-3 TRBD2 TRBV2 - CASSKLASGTDTQYF TGTGCCAGCAGTAAACTAGCGTCTGGGACAGATACGCAGTATTTT
TRBJ2-1 - TRBV5-1 - CASSFALLGYNEQFF TGCGCCAGCAGCTTTGCCTTATTGGGCTACAATGAGCAGTTCTTC
TRBJ2-5 - TRBV9 once CASSPRQKQETQYF TGTGCCAGCAGCCCGAGACAGAAACAAGAGACCCAGTACTTC
TRBJ2-7 - TRBV11-2 few CASSGQGYSSYEQYF TGTGCCAGCAGTGGTCAGGGGTATTCCTCCTACGAGCAGTACTTC
TRBJ1-1 - TRBV6-1 once CASSMMLSGTEAFF TGTGCCAGCAGCATGATGTTATCCGGGACAGAAGCTTTCTTT
TRBJ1-1 - TRBV9 - CASSDKKGLMNTEAFF TGTGCCAGCAGTGACAAGAAGGGGTTGATGAACACTGAAGCTTTCTTT
TRBJ2-7 - TRBV2 - CASSEARRRGRTYEQYF TGTGCCAGCAGTGAAGCGCGGAGGAGGGGGCGAACCTACGAGCAGTACTTC
TRBJ2-3 - TRBV6-5 - CASSYKKGTSTDTQYF TGTGCCAGCAGTTACAAAAAGGGGACCAGCACAGATACGCAGTATTTT
TRBJ1-2 - TRBV7-9 - CASSRTQYGYTF TGTGCCAGCAGCCGCACACAGTATGGCTACACCTTC
TRBJ2-5 - TRBV5-6 - CASTSGTQETQYF TGTGCCAGCACCTCCGGGACACAAGAGACCCAGTACTTC
TRBJ2-3 TRBD1 TRBV4-3 - CASTNNYLGTGGFDTQYF TGCGCCAGCACCAACAACTATCTGGGGACAGGGGGTTTTGATACGCAGTATTTT
TRBJ2-1 TRBD2 TRBV30 - CAWSVGTSAYNEQFF TGTGCCTGGAGTGTAGGGACTAGCGCGTACAATGAGCAGTTCTTC
TRBJ1-5 - TRBV11-2 - CASSLIRDQPQHF TGTGCCAGCAGCTTGATAAGGGATCAGCCCCAGCATTTT
TRBJ2-7 TRBD2 TRBV7-8 - CASSLGPSGEQYF TGTGCCAGCAGCTTAGGCCCTAGCGGCGAGCAGTACTTC
TRBJ2-5 - TRBV7-8 - CASSLGVTAKETQYF TGTGCCAGCAGCTTAGGTGTAACGGCAAAAGAGACCCAGTACTTC
TRBJ1-2 TRBD1 TRBV7-9 - CASTLYSGTDYGYTF TGTGCCAGCACTCTCTACAGCGGGACAGACTATGGCTACACCTTC
TRBJ2-1 TRBD2 TRBV4-1 - CASSRLRGLAGGSYEQFF TGCGCCAGCAGCAGACTAAGGGGACTAGCGGGAGGGAGCTATGAGCAGTTCTTC
TRBJ2-5 - TRBV6-5 - CASSYPTRGAQETQYF TGTGCCAGCAGTTACCCGACCAGGGGGGCGCAAGAGACCCAGTACTTC
TRBJ1-3 - TRBV19 - CASSMAATNSGNTIYF TGTGCCAGTAGTATGGCCGCCACCAACTCTGGAAACACCATATATTTT
TRBJ2-3 TRBD2 TRBV11-2 - CASSLSGRVIDTQYF TGTGCCAGCAGCTTATCGGGGAGGGTTATAGATACGCAGTATTTT
TRBJ1-2 - TRBV9 - CASSVGRQIYYGYTF TGTGCCAGCAGCGTAGGTCGACAGATATACTATGGCTACACCTTC
TRBJ2-1 - TRBV7-9 - CASSFRGGRNEQFF TGTGCCAGCAGCTTCAGGGGTGGGAGGAATGAGCAGTTCTTC
TRBJ1-3 - TRBV25-1 - CASQGPGNTIYF TGTGCCAGCCAGGGACCTGGAAACACCATATATTTT
TRBJ1-2 - TRBV6-5 - CASSQTYWDGYTF TGTGCCAGCAGCCAGACTTATTGGGATGGCTACACCTTC
TRBJ2-7 TRBD1 TRBV7-6 - CASSLRTGRSYEQYF TGTGCCAGCAGCTTGCGGACAGGGCGCTCCTACGAGCAGTACTTC
TRBJ2-2 - TRBV7-6 few CASSLGGAGELFF TGTGCCAGCAGCTTAGGTGGGGCCGGGGAGCTGTTTTTT
TRBJ2-5 TRBD2 TRBV4-3 once CASSRERGDWYQETQYF TGCGCCAGCAGCCGAGAGCGGGGGGATTGGTACCAAGAGACCCAGTACTTC
TRBJ2-3 - TRBV18 - CASSPASFTDTQYF TGTGCCAGCTCTCCAGCTAGCTTCACAGATACGCAGTATTTT
TRBJ2-3 - TRBV29-1 - CSVVGPGSTDTQYF TGCAGCGTTGTAGGCCCAGGGAGCACAGATACGCAGTATTTT
TRBJ1-2 TRBD1 TRBV28 - CASSFTRTGGHYGYTF TGTGCCAGCAGTTTTACCAGGACAGGGGGCCACTATGGCTACACCTTC
TRBJ1-1 TRBD1 TRBV5-5 - CASSPGQGRTEAFF TGTGCCAGCAGCCCGGGACAGGGAAGAACTGAAGCTTTCTTT
TRBJ2-1 - TRBV19 - CASSIVANEQFF TGTGCCAGTAGTATAGTCGCTAATGAGCAGTTCTTC
TRBJ2-7 TRBD2 TRBV11-2 - CASSLGTSGSVGEQYF TGTGCCAGCAGCCTGGGGACTAGCGGGAGTGTGGGCGAGCAGTACTTC
TRBJ2-5 TRBD1 TRBV29-1 - CSVDQGAGETQYF TGCAGCGTTGACCAGGGGGCGGGGGAGACCCAGTACTTC
TRBJ2-7 - TRBV11-2 - CASTEQQQYSYEQYF TGTGCCAGCACAGAGCAGCAACAATACTCCTACGAGCAGTACTTC
TRBJ2-2 - TRBV27 - CASSLLGGRTGELFF TGTGCCAGCAGTTTGCTTGGGGGGCGCACCGGGGAGCTGTTTTTT
TRBJ2-1 - TRBV2 - CASAKLREQFF TGTGCCAGCGCTAAGTTGCGTGAGCAGTTCTTC
TRBJ2-1 TRBD1 TRBV4-1 - CASSQTGTGFDEQFF TGCGCCAGCAGCCAAACCGGGACAGGCTTCGATGAGCAGTTCTTC
TRBJ1-1 TRBD1 TRBV5-1 - CASSFGTENTEAFF TGCGCCAGCAGCTTCGGGACAGAGAACACTGAAGCTTTCTTT
TRBJ1-4 - TRBV9 - CASTPNINNEKLFF TGTGCCAGCACCCCCAACATAAACAATGAAAAACTGTTTTTT
TRBJ2-1 - TRBV27 - CASRNSENEQFF TGTGCCAGCAGGAATTCAGAGAATGAGCAGTTCTTC
TRBJ2-6 TRBD2 TRBV11-2 - CASSLVGGAGANVLTF TGTGCCAGCAGCTTAGTGGGAGGGGCTGGGGCCAACGTCCTGACTTTC
TRBJ2-7 - TRBV18 - CASSPSGGARSYEQYF TGTGCCAGCTCACCAAGTGGAGGGGCGCGTTCCTACGAGCAGTACTTC
TRBJ2-3 - TRBV5-1 - CASSFFLAEDTQYF TGCGCCAGCAGCTTTTTCTTGGCAGAGGATACGCAGTATTTT